Each of the 29 T cell receptor beta chains below was sequenced from the same sample in a study of beta chain features in type 1 diabetes. Findings and limits, study-wide: Patients with Type 1 diabetes showed moderately but significantly shorter TCRB CDR3s in all four CD4+ subsets.

The whole isolated RNA underwent reverse transcription, so sequencing captured expressed TCRB transcripts. The data were produced by immunoSEQ multiplex PCR, yet TCRdb's version contains in-frame clones alone and is incomplete. The repertoire holds some 660,000 clones, with around an eighth as singletons. These TCRs' antigens remain unknown. The sample was naive CD4+ T cells from blood. The source of these receptors is a man aged 18 to 30 with type 1 diabetes.

V and J are TRBV9 and TRBJ1-2, with D possibly matching TRBD1 (6 bases). The CDR3 runs 13 residues. Trimming removed 0 bases from V and 5 bases from J, with 8 bases in between. Germline CDR1 and CDR2: SGDLS and YYNGEE. The CDR3 loop reads CASSVGTEYGYTF. The CDR3 nucleotides are TGTGCCAGCAGCGTAGGGACAGAATATGGCTACACCTTC.

This clone was recorded a few times. The CDR3 region has the DNA TGTGCCAGCTCACCTAGACAGGGGGCAACTGGGGCCAACGTCCTGACTTTC. Translated, it gives CASSPRQGATGANVLTF. The rearrangement uses TRBV18 and TRBJ2-6; 10 nucleotides agree with TRBD1. This CDR3 is 17 amino acids long. J gave up 2 bases and V 3 bases, and 4 bases lay outside the gene matches. From germline, CDR1 is KGHSH and CDR2 LQKENI.

This clone occurred a few times. This chain joins TRBV30 and TRBJ1-5; D is perhaps TRBD1 (5 bases). The CDR3 extends over 12 amino acids. CDR1 is GTSNPN, CDR2 SVGIG, per germline (reference sequence). V was cut by 2 bases and J by 8 bases, with 10 bases left in between. The CDR3 reads CAWSSGAKPQHF. CDR3 DNA sequence: TGTGCCTGGAGTTCCGGGGCAAAGCCCCAGCATTTT.

This clone occurred a few times. The chain couples TRBV30 to TRBJ1-2; D uncertain. The V gene's germline CDR1 is GTSNPN and CDR2 SVGIG (reference sequence). V was trimmed by 2 bases and J by 11 bases, leaving 15 bases between them. This CDR3 is 12 amino acids long. The CDR3 DNA reads as TGTGCCTGGAGTATAGTGCCTGAGAGGTACACCTTC. Its protein is CAWSIVPERYTF.

The CDR3 DNA follows: TGTGCCAGCAGCGTAGCTCCCGGGTACAATGAGCAGTTCTTC. Protein sequence: CASSVAPGYNEQFF. The V and J genes are TRBV9 and TRBJ2-1; D unclear. Trimming removed 0 bases from V and 4 bases from J, with 8 bases in between. This CDR3 is built from 14 residues. CDR1 is SGDLS, CDR2 YYNGEE, per germline.

This clone was seen a handful of times. This chain joins TRBV5-1 and TRBJ1-1; D is unresolved. Trimming stripped 0 bases from V and 6 bases from J, with 6 bases between. Germline values: CDR1 SGHRS, CDR2 YFSETQ. The CDR3 spans 12 residues. The CDR3: CASSLEGSEAFF. The DNA for the CDR3 is TGCGCCAGCAGCTTGGAAGGTTCTGAAGCTTTCTTT.

This chain links TRBV6-5 with TRBJ1-1; a possible D gene is TRBD1 (6 bases). The germline V gene has CDR1 MNHEY and CDR2 SVGAGI. The CDR3 covers 13 residues. V was cut by 5 bases and J by 8 bases, with 15 bases left in between. In DNA form, the CDR3 reads TGTGCCAGCAGTCCGCAACAGGGTTCCGAAGCTTTCTTT. Its protein product is CASSPQQGSEAFF.

The rearrangement joins TRBV5-4 to TRBJ2-5; 11 nucleotides align to TRBD2. This CDR3 spans 16 amino acids. The germline gives CDR1 SGHNT, CDR2 YYREEE (reference sequence). The V and J ends lost 4 bases and 5 bases, in that order; junction bases with no gene match: 10. Here the CDR3 reads CASSTTSGKVEETQYF. DNA for the CDR3: TGTGCCAGCAGCACGACTAGCGGGAAGGTCGAGGAGACCCAGTACTTC.

This clone came up a few times. CDR3 nucleotides: TGCAGCGTGGGACAAAATAGCAATCAGCCCCAGCATTTT. It specifies CSVGQNSNQPQHF. The chain is built from TRBV29-1 and TRBJ1-5; tentative D call: TRBD1 (6 bases). Trimming cost V 6 bases and J 0 bases, with 9 bases left between them. This CDR3 spans 13 amino acids. The V gene's germline CDR1 is SQVTM and CDR2 ANQGSEA.

There are a few counts of this clone. The chain is built from TRBV7-9 and TRBJ2-7, with D possibly TRBD2 on 5 matching bases. The germline V and J ends were trimmed by 5 bases and 5 bases, with 19 bases remaining between them. The CDR3 has 15 amino acids. Germline CDR1 and CDR2: SEHNR and FQNEAQ (reference sequence). The CDR3: CASSLRGVLKDEQYF. CDR3 DNA: TGTGCCAGCAGCCTCCGGGGTGTCCTCAAGGACGAGCAGTACTTC.

The rearrangement links TRBV7-9 to TRBJ1-3; maybe TRBD1 (5 bases). There are 17 residues in the CDR3. Germline CDR1 SEHNR, CDR2 FQNEAQ (reference sequence). The ends were cut back, 3 bases at V and 3 bases at J, with 18 bases in the middle. Here the CDR3 DNA reads TGTGCCAGCAGCTTCAACGGGCAGGGTCTTGTTGGAAACACCATATATTTT. It specifies CASSFNGQGLVGNTIYF.

J is TRBJ1-5 and V is TRBV2; D ambiguous. The CDR3 sequence is 14 residues long. Per the germline V gene, CDR1 is SNHLY and CDR2 is FYNNEI. Trimming took off 8 bases at V and 0 bases at J, with 11 bases between the two ends. Here the CDR3 reads CASVAEYSNQPQHF. The CDR3 DNA reads as TGTGCCAGCGTAGCGGAATATAGCAATCAGCCCCAGCATTTT.

The chain couples TRBV30 to TRBJ1-5; TRBD1 might be the D (6 bases). In germline, CDR1 is GTSNPN, CDR2 SVGIG (reference sequence). The V end was cut by 0 bases, the J end by 6 bases, with 15 bases between. The CDR3 has 15 amino acids. The CDR3 coding sequence is TGTGCCTGGAGTGTGACACAGGGAGGTGGTCAGCCCCAGCATTTT. Amino acid sequence: CAWSVTQGGGQPQHF.

The rearrangement links TRBV5-1 to TRBJ2-7; D may be TRBD2 (6 bases). Germline V gene lookup returns CDR1 SGHRS and CDR2 YFSETQ. The CDR3 consists of 16 residues. The V end lost 0 bases, the J end lost 6 bases, and 19 bases lay between the germline ends. The CDR3 DNA reads TGCGCCAGCAGCTTGGCCATCGGGGGTCTCCAGGGCGAGCAGTACTTC. Translated: CASSLAIGGLQGEQYF.

Only a few counts were recorded for this clone. Other DNA sequences of this sample code for an identical CDR3. In nucleotides, the CDR3 is TGTGCCAGCAGTTACTCCCTAGCGGGGGGGCCGGATACGCAGTATTTT. Translated, it gives CASSYSLAGGPDTQYF. V gene TRBV6-5 combines with J gene TRBJ2-3, with TRBD2 matching over 12 bases. The length of the CDR3 is 16 residues. The V gene's germline CDR1 is MNHEY and CDR2 SVGAGI. J was trimmed by 6 bases and V by 0 bases; bases with no gene match: 4.

The genes are TRBV2 and TRBJ2-1; D could derive from TRBD1 or TRBD2 (6 bases each). Germline V gene lookup returns CDR1 SNHLY and CDR2 FYNNEI. The CDR3 extends over 14 amino acids. V dropped 6 bases and J dropped 4 bases, with 13 bases sitting between them. The CDR3 coding sequence is TGTGCCAGCAGGAGGGAGGACAGTTACAATGAGCAGTTCTTC. This encodes CASRREDSYNEQFF.

The chain couples TRBV9 to TRBJ2-2; 8 positions agree with TRBD2. Germline loops: CDR1 SGDLS, CDR2 YYNGEE. CDR3 length equals 16 residues. J was trimmed by 5 bases and V by 4 bases; bases with no gene match: 10. As DNA, the CDR3 is TGTGCCAGCAGCCCCTCTTTGCGGGGGGTGACCGGGGAGCTGTTTTTT. Residues: CASSPSLRGVTGELFF.

CDR3 amino acids: CASTPRRPEPTYEQYF. The CDR3, as DNA: TGTGCCAGCACCCCACGACGGCCCGAGCCTACCTACGAGCAGTACTTC. The chain links TRBV28 to TRBJ2-7, with D unresolved. This CDR3 comprises 16 residues. Trimming left V 7 bases short and J 2 bases short, with 21 bases between. CDR1 MDHEN and CDR2 SYDVKM come from the germline V gene.

V gene TRBV28 combines with J gene TRBJ2-7, with TRBD1 as a possible D gene (6 bases). CDR1 is MDHEN, CDR2 SYDVKM, per germline. This CDR3 spans 16 amino acids. Trimming pared 3 bases from V and 5 bases from J, leaving 20 bases between. This CDR3 is CASSFYGQPLADEQYF. The CDR3 DNA reads TGTGCCAGCAGTTTTTACGGACAGCCACTCGCCGACGAGCAGTACTTC.

With respect to this clone: Distinct nucleotide sequences in the sample also encode this CDR3. This rearrangement joins TRBV20-1 to TRBJ1-1; weak D call: TRBD1 (6 bases). V lost 5 bases and J lost 6, with 10 bases in between. CDR3 length equals 11 residues. Germline loops: CDR1 DFQATT, CDR2 SNEGSKA (reference sequence). The CDR3 DNA reads TGCAGTGCTCGGACAGTCCCTGAAGCTTTCTTT. This gives the protein CSARTVPEAFF.

The rearrangement links TRBV20-1 to TRBJ1-1; D perhaps matches TRBD1 (6 bases). This CDR3 is built from 11 residues. Germline V gene sequence: CDR1 DFQATT, CDR2 SNEGSKA (reference sequence). This CDR3 reads CRPLGGREAFF. In DNA form, the CDR3 reads TGCAGGCCGCTGGGGGGCAGGGAAGCTTTCTTT.

The chain recombines TRBV6-5 with TRBJ1-1; 7 positions match TRBD1. Germline loops: CDR1 MNHEY, CDR2 SVGAGI. V was clipped by 3 bases and J by 8 bases; unmatched bases: 9. The CDR3 consists of 14 residues. CDR3 in DNA: TGTGCCAGCAGTTATCTTCCGGGACAGCGCGAAGCTTTCTTT. Encoded protein: CASSYLPGQREAFF.

A few counts support this clone. This same CDR3 is encoded by further DNA sequences in the sample. The J gene is TRBJ2-1, the V gene TRBV5-1; 11 nucleotides agree with TRBD2. CDR3 size: 15 residues. CDR1 and CDR2 from the germline V gene are SGHRS and YFSETQ. J lost 7 bases, V lost 0 bases, and 3 bases had no gene match. The CDR3: CASSLVLAGENEQFF. The CDR3 coding sequence is TGCGCCAGCAGCTTGGTACTAGCGGGAGAAAATGAGCAGTTCTTC.

The chain joins TRBV19 to TRBJ2-3, with D uncertain. The CDR3 covers 15 residues. Per germline, CDR1 LNHDA and CDR2 SQIVND (reference sequence). V lost 7 bases and J lost 3, with 17 bases in between. The CDR3 here is CASTPFSGRTDTQYF. Here the CDR3 DNA reads TGTGCCAGTACCCCCTTTTCCGGACGAACAGATACGCAGTATTTT.

This chain joins TRBV5-1 and TRBJ2-1; D not resolved. CDR1 and CDR2 from the germline V gene are SGHRS and YFSETQ. CDR3 length: 15 amino acids. Trimming shortened V by 0 bases and J by 5 bases, and 12 bases separated the two germline ends. The chain's CDR3 is CASSLGPRYNNEQFF. CDR3 coding DNA: TGCGCCAGCAGCTTGGGGCCTAGATACAACAATGAGCAGTTCTTC.

J is TRBJ1-1 and V is TRBV30; D unresolved. Germline CDR1 and CDR2: GTSNPN and SVGIG (reference sequence). Trimming cost V 3 bases and J 0 bases, with 14 bases left between them. The CDR3 contains 15 residues. The CDR3 sequence is CAWSGVGGLNTEAFF. The CDR3 DNA reads as TGTGCCTGGAGCGGGGTGGGCGGATTGAACACTGAAGCTTTCTTT.

This clone appeared a few times. V gene TRBV2 combines with J gene TRBJ2-4; possibly TRBD1 or TRBD2 for D (6 bases each). V was pared by 2 bases and J by 7 bases, with 15 bases between. Germline CDR1 SNHLY, CDR2 FYNNEI. The CDR3 totals 15 residues. The CDR3, as DNA: TGTGCCAGCAGTGAACGGGGGCAGGGCTCTAACATTCAGTACTTC. This gives the protein CASSERGQGSNIQYF.

This clone was picked up a small number of times. V and J are TRBV10-3 and TRBJ2-3, with D possibly matching TRBD1 (6 bases). The CDR3 is 13 residues long. Germline CDR1 and CDR2: ENHRY and SYGVKD. Trimming removed 7 bases at V and 3 bases at J, with 11 bases between. CDR3 residues: CAIMGQGTDTQYF. CDR3 DNA: TGTGCCATCATGGGGCAGGGGACAGATACGCAGTATTTT.

This clone has a handful of counts. CDR3 sequence reads: CASNRPRDEQYF. DNA of the CDR3: TGTGCCAGCAACCGGCCCAGGGACGAGCAGTACTTC. The chain has TRBV27 and TRBJ2-7; D perhaps matches TRBD1 (5 bases). Germline loops: CDR1 MNHEY, CDR2 SMNVEV (reference sequence). The V and J ends lost 7 bases and 5 bases respectively, with 12 bases between them. The length of the CDR3 is 12 residues.